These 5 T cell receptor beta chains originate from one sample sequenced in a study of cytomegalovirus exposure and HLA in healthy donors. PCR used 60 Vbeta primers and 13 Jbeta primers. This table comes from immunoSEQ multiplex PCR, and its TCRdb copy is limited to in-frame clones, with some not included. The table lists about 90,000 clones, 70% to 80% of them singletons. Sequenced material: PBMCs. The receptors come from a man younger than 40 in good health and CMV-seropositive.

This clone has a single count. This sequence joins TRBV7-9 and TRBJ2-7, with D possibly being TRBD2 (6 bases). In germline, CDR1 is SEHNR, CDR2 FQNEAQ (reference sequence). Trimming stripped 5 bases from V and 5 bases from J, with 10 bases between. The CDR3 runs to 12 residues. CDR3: CASSRGGNEQYF. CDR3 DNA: TGTGCCAGCAGCCGAGGAGGGAACGAGCAGTACTTC.

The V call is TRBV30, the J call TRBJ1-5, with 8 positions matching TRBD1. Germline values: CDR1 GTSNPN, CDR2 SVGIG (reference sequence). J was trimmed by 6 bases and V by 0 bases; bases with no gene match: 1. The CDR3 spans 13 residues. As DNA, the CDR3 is TGTGCCTGGAGTGTGGACAGGGCTCAGCCCCAGCATTTT. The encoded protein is CAWSVDRAQPQHF.

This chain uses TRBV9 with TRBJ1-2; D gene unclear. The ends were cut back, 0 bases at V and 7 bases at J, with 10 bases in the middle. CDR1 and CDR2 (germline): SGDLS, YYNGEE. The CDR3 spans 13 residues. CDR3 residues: CASSVEDYGGYTF. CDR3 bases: TGTGCCAGCAGCGTAGAAGATTACGGTGGCTACACCTTC.

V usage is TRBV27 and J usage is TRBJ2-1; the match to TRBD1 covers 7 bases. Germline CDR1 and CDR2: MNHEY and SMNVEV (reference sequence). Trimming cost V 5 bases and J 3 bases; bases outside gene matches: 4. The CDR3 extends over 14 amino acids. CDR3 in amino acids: CASSRDSYYNEQFF. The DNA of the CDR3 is TGTGCCAGCAGTCGGGACAGCTACTACAATGAGCAGTTCTTC.

The CDR3 is CATSGQINQPQHF. CDR3 in DNA: TGTGCCACGAGCGGACAGATCAATCAGCCCCAGCATTTT. The chain couples TRBV19 to TRBJ1-5; a weak D match, TRBD1 (6 bases). CDR1 and CDR2 (germline): LNHDA, SQIVND (reference sequence). The V gene lost 10 bases and the J gene lost 3 bases, with 13 bases spanning the gap. This CDR3 has 13 residues.